This TCR beta chain derives from a study of T cells expressing NK-cell markers (dated by TCRdb to about 2020). Some background on the complete study: In sorted CD3+CD56+NKG2C+, CD3+CD56+NKG2C- and CD3+CD56-NKG2C+ T-cell subsets from about eight donors, TCR beta-chain repertoires were profiled. Among the eight sequenced donors, seven were HCMV-seropositive and one was HCMV-seronegative. All eight donors whose samples were sequenced were randomly selected healthy volunteers, three of them men and five women. Libraries were sequenced as 2 x 150 bp reads on Illumina HiSeq 2000/2500, MiSeq or NextSeq. Paper-wide results and their limitations: In several donors, the dominant CD3+CD56+NKG2C+ clonotypes were found to rank among the top 10 CD8+ clonotypes and to make up about 1.0-7.5% of CD8+ T cells. Those dominant clonotypes were again the most abundant among CD3+CD56-NKG2C+ cells in four donors, at about 28.3-65%. Whether the expanded NKG2C-expressing T cell clones were specific for HCMV antigens remained unclear.

Sequencer: Illumina HiSeq 2000. The TCR beta cDNA libraries were made using 5'RACE template switching, a step that added both a universal primer site and unique molecular identifiers. cDNA synthesis was primed from the TCR beta constant segment and was followed by two successive PCR amplification steps. The original methods were these. Reads were demultiplexed and grouped by UMI with MIGEC, and clonotypes were assembled and quantified with MiTCR. Only TCR cDNA sequences supported by at least two reads were kept to exclude erroneous sequences. The tcR package was used for downstream repertoire analysis, with clonotypes matched between fractions based on CDR3 nucleotide sequence plus V segment. VDJmatch was used to annotate antigen specificity against VDJdb, with one amino acid substitution in CDR3 allowed. The reads were reprocessed in TCRdb, with one entry per CDR3 protein sequence and no accompanying DNA. TCRdb's processing, not the study's, gives the V and J calls here. The sample's clone listing holds about half a million distinct CDR3 sequences. The top ten clones comprise 1.4% to 1.5% of the sample.

Of note for this clonotype: Its antigen is not yet known.

The CDR3, cysteine through phenylalanine, is 15 amino acids long. Only the protein sequence is given. HCMV-specific IgG was detected in serum with a commercial ELISA kit to determine HCMV serostatus. Ficoll density gradient centrifugation was used to isolate peripheral blood mononuclear cells from blood. Sequencing was done on a sample of blood T cells: a sorted CD56 or NKG2C T cell subset, CD4+ or CD8+ T cells, or bulk PBMC T cells (not recorded which). Rearrangement joined TRBV12-3 or TRBV12-4 to TRBJ1-2; TCRdb calls TRBD1, which cannot be checked without DNA. The clonotype comes from a woman aged 50 to 60 in good health. Donor details come from another sample of the same person, matched by shared clones. The encoded CDR3 is CASSFSGQENNGYTF.